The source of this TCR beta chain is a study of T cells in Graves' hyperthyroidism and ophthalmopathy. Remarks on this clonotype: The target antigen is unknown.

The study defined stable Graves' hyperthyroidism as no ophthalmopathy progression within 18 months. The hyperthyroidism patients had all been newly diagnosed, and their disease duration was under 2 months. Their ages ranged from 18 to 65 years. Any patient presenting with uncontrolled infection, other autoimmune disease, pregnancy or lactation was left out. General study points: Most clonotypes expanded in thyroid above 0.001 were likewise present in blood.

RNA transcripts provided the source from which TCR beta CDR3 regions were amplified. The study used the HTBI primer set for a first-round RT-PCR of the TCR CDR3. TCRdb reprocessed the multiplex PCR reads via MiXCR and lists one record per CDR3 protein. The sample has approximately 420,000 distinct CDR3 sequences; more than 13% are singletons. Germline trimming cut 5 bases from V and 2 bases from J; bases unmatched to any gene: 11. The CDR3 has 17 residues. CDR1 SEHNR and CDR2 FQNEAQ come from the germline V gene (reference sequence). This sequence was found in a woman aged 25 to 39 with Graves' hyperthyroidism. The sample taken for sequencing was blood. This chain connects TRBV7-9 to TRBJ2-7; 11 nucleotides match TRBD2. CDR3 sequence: CASSPQVPTSGTYEQYF. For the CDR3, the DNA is TGTGCCAGCAGCCCACAGGTACCGACTAGCGGGACCTACGAGCAGTACTTC.